Included here is one T cell receptor (beta chain) sequence, with context. The antigen remains unidentified. Germline V CDR1 and CDR2: ENHRY, SYGVKD. With V trimmed by 6 bases and J by 5 bases, 8 bases remained unmatched. The CDR3 consists of 15 residues. The sample belongs to a study of cytomegalovirus exposure and HLA in healthy donors. With 60 Vbeta and 13 Jbeta primers, the PCR was carried out. Sequenced by immunoSEQ multiplex PCR; TCRdb stores in-frame clones only, minus some. The sample contains about 100,000 clones, roughly 75% of which appear only once. Findings and caveats of the study: A later analysis appeared to link common viral pathogens to several of the most significant clusters.

V gene TRBV10-3 combines with J gene TRBJ2-1; 9 nucleotides match TRBD1. Material: PBMCs. This clonotype was sampled from a woman aged 18-29 years in good health and CMV-seropositive. The CDR3 DNA reads as TGTGCCATCAGCGCCCTCAGACAGGGGGACAATGAGCAGTTCTTC. Its protein is CAISALRQGDNEQFF.